This TCR beta chain is from a study of PD-1 blockade in classical Hodgkin lymphoma (dated by TCRdb to 2018 to 2020). About the investigation overall: Nivolumab dosing was 3 mg/kg intravenously every 2 weeks, continuing until either disease progression or unacceptable toxicity. The study used CyTOF and TCR beta sequencing to define a peripheral blood immune signature of response to PD-1 blockade in classical Hodgkin lymphoma.

The time point tag for this specimen amounts to: cycle 4 day 1 (C4D1), after less than 7 weeks of nivolumab. All trial patients had relapsed after autologous stem cell transplantation, with cohorts A, B and C differing in prior brentuximab vedotin exposure. The trial cohort comprised roughly 50 patients with relapsed/refractory classical Hodgkin lymphoma whose best overall responses were complete response, partial response or progressive disease. Trial patients were treated with single-agent nivolumab in the multi-cohort phase II CheckMate 205 trial. An independent review committee assessed best overall response by applying the 2007 International Working Group response criteria. Trial PBMCs were collected just before the start of nivolumab (C1D1) and during therapy at cycle 2 day 1 and cycle 4 day 1. Peripheral blood was collected in 8 mL Vacutainer Cell Preparation Tubes, from which PBMCs were isolated by centrifugation and then cryopreserved.

General conclusions and limits of the study: A significant rise by C4D1 was seen in CD4+ but not CD8+ TCR diversity (p=0.0027 vs p=0.16), with the rise being most apparent in complete responders (p=0.02). Lower diversity was observed in patients in whom nivolumab was started less than 1 year after ASCT, and these patients were excluded from later analyses so that confounding by immune reconstitution would be avoided. Baseline diversity similar to that of newly diagnosed patients was observed in trial patients achieving complete response, whereas significantly lower diversity was observed in partial responders and progressors. Baseline TCR diversity was reported to be lower in newly diagnosed patients than in healthy donors, and even lower in relapsed/refractory patients. The study was limited to a single clinical trial cohort, and causes of repertoire differences, possibly disease activity or prior therapy, remained undefined.

Details on this clone: What this receptor recognizes is not known. Base qualities are not recorded, but no much larger clone differs from it by a single base.

Genomic DNA was extracted with the Qiagen DNeasy kit from unsorted PBMCs and from negatively selected CD4+ and CD8+ fractions. Amplification of TCR beta CDR3 regions was done by immunoSEQ multiplex PCR with primers that anneal to V and J segments. A synthetic immune receptor repertoire was used to minimize amplification bias, and remaining bias was computationally removed after sequencing. Per the source publication's procedure: Repertoire diversity was quantified as the Shannon entropy index using custom Python scripts. Unsorted, CD4+ and CD8+ repertoires were examined separately, except in combined analyses, for which CD4+ and CD8+ sequences were merged in silico. Clonal expansion was defined as a frequency increase of at least 2-fold after treatment compared with C1D1, and clones undetected at baseline were assigned a pseudocount of 0.5. Singleton clones were defined as clones with 0 or 1 copy at C1D1, and non-singleton clones were defined as clones with 2 or more copies. By matching protein sequences in sorted samples from the same patient, clones expanded in unsorted samples were annotated as CD4+, CD8+ or unknown. Wilcoxon tests on paired samples were used to test diversity changes from C1D1 to C4D1. In its TCRdb copy, this immuneACCESS table keeps in-frame sequences only and misses some clones. Where compared with another copy, unresolved V genes explain less than half of these, and the others have no known cause. D and trimming come from the DNA, and the V and J calls and clone size come from that table. This sample lists tens of thousands of clones; more than 60% were detected once. More than 8% of the sample is taken by the ten largest.

Sequencing was performed on peripheral blood mononuclear cells (PBMCs), taken before the fourth cycle of nivolumab. The receptor comes from a human donor with classical Hodgkin lymphoma.

The DNA reads as follows: TGTGCCAGCAGCGCTTCTCCGGACAGGCAGTACTTC. Its protein reads: CASSASPDRQYF. The chain couples TRBV6-5 to TRBJ2-7; a tentative D call is TRBD1 (6 bases match). CDR1 and CDR2 (MNHEY, SVGAGI) derive from the germline V gene. V is reduced by 6 bases and J by 9 bases, leaving a spacing of 15 bases between them. The CDR3 spans 12 residues, from the cysteine through the phenylalanine. Just CDR3 DNA is preserved here, 36 bases in frame from base 1.